The entry that follows covers one T cell receptor beta chain sequence. This clone has a single count. Its antigen is currently not known. Within one base of it there is no much larger clone, and no base qualities were kept. After removal of 3 bases from V and 5 bases from J, the junction retains 4 bases not matched to a gene. The CDR3 numbers 12 residues from cysteine through phenylalanine. Of the read, only the CDR3 DNA is kept; its 36 bases are in frame from base 1. CDR1 and CDR2 were assigned from the germline V gene (reference sequence) as GTSNPN and SVGIG. The intended sense of this specimen's time point label: baseline before oral tofacitinib. Lesional scalp punch biopsies and peripheral blood were obtained from alopecia areata patients. After PBMCs were isolated by density centrifugation and stained for CD3, CD4 and CD8, a FACSAria was used to sort CD4+ and CD8+ T cells. The data originate from a study of CD8+ T cells in alopecia areata listed by TCRdb under 2018. At the level of the whole study: The treated patients took part in an open-label pilot trial in which moderate-to-severe alopecia areata was treated with oral tofacitinib at 5 to 10 mg twice daily. Scalp tissue and sorted CD4+ and CD8+ peripheral blood T cells from patchy and totalis/universalis alopecia areata patients and from healthy controls were covered by human TCRbeta sequencing. Patients stayed on tofacitinib for 6 to 18 months and then had 6 months of follow-up off drug so that delayed response and recurrence could be assessed. Clonality in the scalp was compared among normal scalp (n=4), patchy alopecia areata scalp (n=8), and alopecia totalis/universalis scalp (n=8). Tofacitinib-treated patients had biopsies at baseline and at 4 and 24 weeks of treatment, with a later scalp biopsy in several patients. RNA was obtained with the PAXgene miRNA kit for fixed scalp, the miRNeasy kit for PBMCs, and the RNeasy kit for mouse skin. TCRbeta CDR3 regions were amplified by immunoSEQ multiplex PCR with 35 Vbeta forward and 13 Jbeta reverse primers. High-throughput TCRbeta sequencing was used to examine T cell clonal expansion in alopecia areata in both the C3H/HeJ mouse model and human patients.

Library preparation employed the immunoSEQ multiplex PCR assay. To provide template for TCR sequencing, every sample had RNA extracted and reverse transcribed into cDNA. First-strand cDNA was synthesized with SuperScript III using a 2:1 mix of oligo-dT and random hexamers. A synthetic immune receptor repertoire was used to gauge amplification bias, and whatever bias remained was removed computationally. The published analysis was carried out like this. Raw reads were preprocessed to remove errors, and CDR3 was defined by IMGT conventions from the conserved cysteine to phenylalanine. Clonality was calculated as 1 minus Shannon entropy normalized by log2 of the number of productive unique TCRs. Whether scalp clones were CD4 or CD8 was inferred by matching scalp TCRbeta sequences against CD4 and CD8 repertoires sorted from blood. TCRdb's version of the immuneACCESS table is confined to in-frame rearrangements and falls short of the full clone set. An unresolved V gene accounts for under half of the shortfall where checked; the remainder is of unknown origin. V and J calls and clone size follow that table, whereas D and trimming were derived from the DNA. In all, the sample holds around 200,000 clones, and over 55% of those were seen once. The top ten hold 1.7% of the sample.

Study-wide conclusions, independent of this receptor: Shared TCR sequences between patients were less evident than in mice, which may be partly attributable to HLA diversity in the patient population. Higher clonality and more expanded CD8+ clones were observed in lesional scalp than in normal scalp, particularly in alopecia totalis/universalis, a finding suggestive of antigenic drive. Resident alphabeta T cells in normal human skin are also sequenced, complicating scalp TCR repertoire analysis, unlike mouse skin dominated by gammadelta T cells.

The clonotype was recovered from a human donor with alopecia areata. The sequence links TRBV30 to TRBJ2-7; the central 7 bases match TRBD2. The sample here was CD4+ T cells sorted from blood, taken at week 0. The DNA sequence reads TGTGCCTGGAGCCCGGGACTAAACGAGCAGTACTTC. The translation is CAWSPGLNEQYF.